Listed here is a single TCR beta chain. This clonotype has a count of ten or more. Its specific antigen is unknown. No base quality information exists; no much larger clone differs at one position. This entry belongs to a study of breast tumors, draining lymph nodes, adjacent tissues (dated by TCRdb to 2016 to 2017). Broadly, across the study: The study compared TCR beta repertoires across tumor, adjacent nontumor tissue and axillary lymph nodes from breast cancer patients. In human breast cancer, the study set out to evaluate how tumor, surrounding tissue and draining lymph node repertoires relate to one another and whether T cells may move between these sites.

Summary of the overall study and its limitations: Tumors showed preferential V and J gene usage, and their T-cell repertoire diversity fell below that of lymph nodes yet above that of nontumor tissue. The study presented the conclusion that tumor T cells originate in lymph nodes as consistent with a hypothesis, not as something directly demonstrated. The similarity between tumor and nontumor tissue repertoires was significantly greater in luminal-like breast cancer than in basal-like breast cancer. The data were judged consistent with most tumor T cells deriving from the lymph node and then expanding within tumor tissue.

The instrument was an Illumina HiSeq 2000. TCR beta chain libraries were generated by multiplex PCR amplification. The amplified TCR beta chain products were analyzed by high-throughput sequencing. TCRdb reran the public reads through fastp at Q25 and MiXCR, keeping productive beta chains. Every CDR3 protein is listed once, alongside the most common genes and DNA of its rows. Counted in this sample were nearly 110,000 distinct CDR3 sequences; about 29% of them appeared once. The biggest ten clones account for approximately 5.4% of the sample. Lymph node samples were obtained from the axillary draining lymph nodes of breast cancer patients. Sequenced material: axillary lymph node tissue. The TCR was taken from a female donor with breast cancer. Some clones in this sample may be carry-over from other donors' samples.

The CDR3 amino acid sequence is: CASTPGQAYSGNTIYF. The DNA sequence follows: TGTGCCAGCACTCCGGGACAGGCCTACTCTGGAAACACCATATATTTT. The sequence links TRBV2 to TRBJ1-3, with 8 bases aligning to TRBD1. The CDR3 covers 16 residues, taking in both the cysteine and the phenylalanine. Just CDR3 DNA is preserved here, 48 bases in frame from base 1. Trimming removed 7 bases from V and 0 bases from J; the gene matches leave 8 bases unexplained. For CDR1 and CDR2, the germline V gene lists SNHLY and FYNNEI.